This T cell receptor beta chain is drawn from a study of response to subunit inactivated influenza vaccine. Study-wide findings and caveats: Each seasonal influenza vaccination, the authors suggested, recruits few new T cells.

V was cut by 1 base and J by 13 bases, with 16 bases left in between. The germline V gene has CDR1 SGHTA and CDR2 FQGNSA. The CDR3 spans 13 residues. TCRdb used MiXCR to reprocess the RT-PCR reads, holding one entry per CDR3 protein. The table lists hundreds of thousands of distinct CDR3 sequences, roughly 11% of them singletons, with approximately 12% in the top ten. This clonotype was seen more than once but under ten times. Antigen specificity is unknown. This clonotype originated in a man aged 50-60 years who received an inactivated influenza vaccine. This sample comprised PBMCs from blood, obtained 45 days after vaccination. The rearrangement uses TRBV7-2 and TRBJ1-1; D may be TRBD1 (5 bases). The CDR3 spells CASSLERGRKVFF. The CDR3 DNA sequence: TGTGCCAGCAGCTTAGAGAGGGGCCGTAAAGTTTTCTTT.